The 32 T cell receptor delta chains below were found in one sample sequenced in a study of Vδ1+ human thymocytes. Points from the study as a whole: Thymic TRG and TRD repertoires appeared highly polyclonal, with Gaussian CDR3 length distributions.

Sequences come from RNA converted to cDNA by reverse transcription. CDR3 amplicons came from multiplex PCR with pooled V-gene forward and constant-region reverse primers. TCRdb re-identified clones in the multiplex PCR reads via CATT. The data show fewer than 90,000 delta-chain clones, around 35% seen once. These receptors have no known antigen. What was sequenced was Vdelta1+ gamma-delta thymocytes from the thymus. Subset reported: FACS-sorted CD3+ TCRalphabeta- TCRVdelta1+ TCRVdelta2- thymocytes. The receptors stem from a boy less than two years old who had congenital heart surgery.

V and J are TRDV1 and TRDJ1, with 7 positions matching TRDD3. The length of the CDR3 is 18 residues. Trimming took 4 bases from V and 1 from J; bases not matched to a gene: 15. From germline, CDR1 is TSWWSYY and CDR2 QGS. CDR3 nucleotides: TGTGCTCTTGGGGGGTTGAACCCGTACTGGGGACCCACCGATAAACTCATCTTT. It encodes CALGGLNPYWGPTDKLIF.

The chain combines TRDV1 with TRDJ1; 13 nucleotides match TRDD3. Germline values: CDR1 TSWWSYY, CDR2 QGS. Trimming at V came to 3 bases and at J to 0 bases, leaving 22 bases not matched to a gene. CDR3 size: 23 residues. This CDR3 reads CALGDNSYFLYWGIRAHTDKLIF. In nucleotides, the CDR3 is TGTGCTCTTGGGGACAACTCCTACTTCCTTTACTGGGGGATACGCGCCCACACCGATAAACTCATCTTT.

The rearrangement uses TRDV1 and TRDJ1; 11 bases agree with TRDD3. The trim removed 0 bases at V and 2 bases at J, leaving 8 bases unmatched. CDR1 and CDR2 (germline): TSWWSYY, QGS. The CDR3 loop spans 18 amino acids. CDR3 nucleotides: TGTGCTCTTGGGGAACTCCCTACGTGGGGGATACGGACCGATAAACTCATCTTT. It translates to CALGELPTWGIRTDKLIF.

The chain employs TRDV1 and TRDJ1; TRDD3 matches at 8 bases. The CDR3 extends over 16 amino acids. Germline loops: CDR1 TSWWSYY, CDR2 QGS. J was trimmed by 2 bases and V by 2 bases; bases with no gene match: 7. DNA for the CDR3: TGTGCTCTTGGGGAAAAAACCCGGGGGATAACCGATAAACTCATCTTT. Its translation: CALGEKTRGITDKLIF.

This clone was observed a handful of times. This chain connects TRDV1 to TRDJ1, with TRDD3 matching 9 bases. Losses at the gene ends were 2 bases for V and 1 base for J; bases not matched to a gene: 29. This CDR3 is 24 amino acids long. Germline V gives CDR1 TSWWSYY, CDR2 QGS. The CDR3 sequence is CALGENRRVPHYWGSSPCTDKLIF. The CDR3 nucleotides are TGTGCTCTTGGGGAAAACAGGAGGGTTCCCCATTACTGGGGGAGCTCACCGTGCACCGATAAACTCATCTTT.

A remark on this clone: This may be a read error: a much more frequent sequence differs by one nucleotide. This rearrangement joins TRDV2 to TRDJ1; 12 positions agree with TRDD3. CDR3 length equals 17 residues. From germline, CDR1 is GEAIGNYY and CDR2 EKD. The CDR3 protein is CACATPYWGIQNDKLIF. DNA of the CDR3: TGTGCCTGTGCCACCCCATACTGGGGGATACAAAACGATAAACTCATCTTT.

The chain recombines TRDV1 with TRDJ1, with TRDD3 as a possible D gene (10 bases). The CDR3 extends over 21 amino acids. Trimming removed 0 bases from V and 2 bases from J, with 28 bases in between. CDR1 is TSWWSYY, CDR2 QGS, per germline. The CDR3 DNA sequence: TGTGCTCTTGGGGAACTTTCCTTCCTACGTTCTGGGGGATATGAAACCGATAAACTCATCTTT. Protein product: CALGELSFLRSGGYETDKLIF.

This clone was seen a handful of times. The rearrangement joins TRDV1 to TRDJ1; 7 nucleotides line up with TRDD3. Germline CDR1 reads TSWWSYY; CDR2 reads QGS. V dropped 0 bases and J dropped 0; count of bases not matched to a gene: 10. CDR3 length equals 18 residues. As DNA, the CDR3 is TGTGCTCTTGGGGAACTTCGGGGGATGGAGGGATACACCGATAAACTCATCTTT. This sequence encodes CALGELRGMEGYTDKLIF.

With regard to this clone: The sample has other DNA sequences that encode this CDR3 too. The chain couples TRDV1 to TRDJ1; D is unclear. Germline-derived CDR1 and CDR2 are TSWWSYY and QGS. This CDR3 contains 18 residues. Trimming cost V 0 bases and J 1 base, with 18 bases left between them. The CDR3 sequence: CALGELESPDRCTDKLIF. DNA for the CDR3: TGTGCTCTTGGGGAACTCGAATCTCCCGACAGGTGCACCGATAAACTCATCTTT.

In its sample, this clone was seen a few times. This chain links TRDV1 with TRDJ1; the match to TRDD3 covers 13 bases. The CDR3 contains 20 residues. Germline CDR1 is TSWWSYY and CDR2 is QGS. Unmatched junction bases numbered 17, after V lost 0 bases and J lost 7 bases. The CDR3 spells CALGELHLLRTGGYELKLIF. CDR3 DNA: TGTGCTCTTGGGGAACTTCACCTACTACGTACTGGGGGATACGAACTTAAACTCATCTTT.

This chain connects TRDV1 to TRDJ1; 10 bases agree with TRDD3. Germline values: CDR1 TSWWSYY, CDR2 QGS. V was pared by 1 base and J by 6 bases, with 17 bases of the junction left unmatched. This CDR3 is built from 19 residues. The CDR3 sequence is CALGEPSSQLGDFKNKLIF. CDR3 coding DNA: TGTGCTCTTGGGGAACCTTCCTCTCAACTGGGGGATTTTAAGAATAAACTCATCTTT.

Only a few counts were recorded for this clone. The chain links TRDV2 to TRDJ3; 7 bases line up with TRDD3. Unmatched junction bases numbered 8, after V lost 2 bases and J lost 2 bases. The CDR3 sequence is 18 residues long. The germline gives CDR1 GEAIGNYY, CDR2 EKD. The CDR3 region has the DNA TGTGCCTGTGACATTACTGGGGACCAAGCCTGGGACACCCGACAGATGTTTTTC. Translation: CACDITGDQAWDTRQMFF.

This clone was counted a few times. This chain joins TRDV1 and TRDJ1, with 8 bases that match TRDD3. V gave up 6 bases and J gave up 0 bases; unmatched junction bases: 15. There are 18 residues in the CDR3. CDR1 and CDR2 (germline): TSWWSYY, QGS. CDR3 nucleotides: TGTGCTCTTGGACTTACTCGACTGGGGGGCCCTTACACCGATAAACTCATCTTT. Translation gives CALGLTRLGGPYTDKLIF.

The rearrangement uses TRDV1 and TRDJ1, with 11 bases aligning to TRDD3. Germline V gene sequence: CDR1 TSWWSYY, CDR2 QGS. This CDR3 spans 24 amino acids. Unmatched junction bases numbered 24, after V lost 0 bases and J lost 0 bases. This CDR3 is CALGELPYGSGGYRWGLHTDKLIF. CDR3 bases: TGTGCTCTTGGGGAACTCCCCTACGGTTCTGGGGGATACAGGTGGGGGTTGCACACCGATAAACTCATCTTT.

The table lists this clone with a count of one. J is TRDJ1 and V is TRDV1; 12 positions agree with TRDD3. Per the germline V gene, CDR1 is TSWWSYY and CDR2 is QGS. This CDR3 is 19 amino acids long. V gave up 1 base and J gave up 8 bases; unmatched junction bases: 17. The CDR3: CALGEQGPSLGDTSGKLIF. As DNA, the CDR3 is TGTGCTCTTGGGGAACAGGGACCTTCGCTGGGGGATACGTCAGGAAAACTCATCTTT.

J is TRDJ1 and V is TRDV1, with 13 bases aligning to TRDD3. Germline CDR1 TSWWSYY, CDR2 QGS. The CDR3 length is 21 residues. V lost 0 bases to trimming and J lost 0 bases; unmatched junction nucleotides: 13. The CDR3 reads CALGELRPNWGIRGDTDKLIF. The CDR3 DNA reads as TGTGCTCTTGGGGAACTAAGGCCAAACTGGGGGATACGCGGGGACACCGATAAACTCATCTTT.

The V and J genes are TRDV1 and TRDJ1; D possibly corresponds to TRDD3 (5 bases). Germline CDR1 is TSWWSYY and CDR2 is QGS. This CDR3 has 18 residues. Trimming took off 0 bases at V and 1 base at J, with 18 bases between the two ends. CDR3 nucleotide sequence: TGTGCTCTTGGGGAACTTTGGGGACCCCTCAAAGCCACCGATAAACTCATCTTT. Encoded protein: CALGELWGPLKATDKLIF.

This clone was picked up a small number of times. The gene calls are TRDV1 and TRDJ1, with D tentatively TRDD2 (6 bases). There are 22 residues in the CDR3. Per the germline V gene, CDR1 is TSWWSYY and CDR2 is QGS. The germline V and J ends were trimmed by 1 base and 0 bases, with 30 bases remaining between them. The CDR3 coding sequence is TGTGCTCTTGGGGAACGTATCCTACATTCCCTGTCCCCATTGTTGTACACCGATAAACTCATCTTT. As protein: CALGERILHSLSPLLYTDKLIF.

The chain employs TRDV1 and TRDJ1; perhaps TRDD3 as D (5 bases). CDR1 is TSWWSYY and CDR2 is QGS in the germline V gene. The CDR3 spans 19 residues. V shed 2 bases and J shed 0 bases, with 22 bases lying between them. This CDR3 reads CALGEKGVRGGMYTDKLIF. The CDR3 region has the DNA TGTGCTCTTGGGGAAAAAGGGGTGAGGGGAGGGATGTACACCGATAAACTCATCTTT.

This chain uses TRDV1 with TRDJ1; 10 bases are a match to TRDD3. Unmatched junction bases numbered 29, after V lost 1 base and J lost 0 bases. Germline V gene lookup returns CDR1 TSWWSYY and CDR2 QGS. The CDR3 length is 25 residues. The CDR3 DNA is TGTGCTCTTGGGGAACCCCCTTGGGACTACGTAGGGGGATACGCTGTAGTCCCGTACACCGATAAACTCATCTTT. It translates to CALGEPPWDYVGGYAVVPYTDKLIF.

In the case of this clone: The junction departs from germline at one end; a sequencing error may be responsible. The V and J genes are TRDV1 and TRDJ1, with a tentative D call TRDD3 (6 bases). CDR3 size: 22 residues. Germline V lookup: CDR1 TSWWSYY, CDR2 QGS. The DNA of the CDR3 is TGTGCTCTCGGGGAACTTCGGTTTCCTGTCCACGGAGGGGGAAAAGAAAAGGATAAACTCATCTTT. It specifies CALGELRFPVHGGGKEKDKLIF.

This clone was detected a few times. The chain recombines TRDV1 with TRDJ1, with D uncertain. From germline, CDR1 is TSWWSYY and CDR2 QGS. Trimming took 0 bases from V and 4 from J, leaving 12 bases between them. The length of the CDR3 is 15 residues. CDR3 loop: CALGELPVVGDKLIF. CDR3 nucleotide sequence: TGTGCTCTTGGGGAACTTCCCGTGGTAGGCGATAAACTCATCTTT.

In this sample, this clone turned up a few times. V usage is TRDV1 and J usage is TRDJ1; TRDD3 matches 11 bases. The CDR3 sequence is 22 residues long. Germline V gives CDR1 TSWWSYY, CDR2 QGS. After removal of 3 bases from V and 0 bases from J, the junction contained 21 bases not matched to a gene. The CDR3 DNA follows: TGTGCTCTTGGGGATTACTTCCTATGGGGGATACGGGCCCCAATGTACACCGATAAACTCATCTTT. It specifies CALGDYFLWGIRAPMYTDKLIF.

This clone came up a few times. J is TRDJ1 and V is TRDV1; the match to TRDD3 covers 8 bases. The length of the CDR3 is 20 residues. CDR1 is TSWWSYY, CDR2 QGS, per germline. Trimming at V came to 1 base and at J to 0 bases, leaving 16 bases not matched to a gene. CDR3 in amino acids: CALGERHLPWGNHYTDKLIF. CDR3 in DNA: TGTGCTCTTGGGGAACGTCACCTACCCTGGGGGAACCATTACACCGATAAACTCATCTTT.

The chain recombines TRDV1 with TRDJ1; D might be TRDD2 (9 bases). V was clipped by 0 bases and J by 0 bases, with 44 bases between them. The CDR3 consists of 27 residues. Germline CDR1 TSWWSYY, CDR2 QGS. DNA for the CDR3: TGTGCTCTTGGGGAACTCAAAGAGAGGACCTTCCTACGAAACTGGGGGCCTCATGTATCGTACACCGATAAACTCATCTTT. Translated: CALGELKERTFLRNWGPHVSYTDKLIF.

The V gene is TRDV1, the J gene TRDJ1; D is possibly TRDD2 (6 bases). Per the germline V gene, CDR1 is TSWWSYY and CDR2 is QGS. The CDR3 loop spans 22 amino acids. V shed 3 bases and J shed 1 base, with 33 bases lying between them. The CDR3 loop is CALGDFTYPTYGVMEVTDKLIF. CDR3 bases: TGTGCTCTTGGGGACTTTACATATCCTACCTATGGGGTTATGGAGGTCACCGATAAACTCATCTTT.

The genes are TRDV1 and TRDJ1; 9 bases align to TRDD3. Germline V gives CDR1 TSWWSYY, CDR2 QGS. J gave up 0 bases and V 1 base, and 30 bases lay outside the gene matches. CDR3 length equals 25 residues. The CDR3 nucleotides read TGTGCTCTTGGGGAACGTCGGGGGGCGGGCCGTACTGGGGGAGACCTGCTTGAGTACACCGATAAACTCATCTTT. As protein: CALGERRGAGRTGGDLLEYTDKLIF.

This chain joins TRDV1 and TRDJ1; TRDD3 matches 7 bases. The length of the CDR3 is 20 residues. The V segment lost 2 bases and the J segment 6 bases; nucleotides outside the gene matches: 24. From germline, CDR1 is TSWWSYY and CDR2 QGS. In DNA, the CDR3 is TGTGCTCTTGGGGAAGCGACGACTGGGGTCCGTGGAGGGCGGGGGAATAAACTCATCTTT. Encoded protein: CALGEATTGVRGGRGNKLIF.

This clone showed up just a few times. The chain recombines TRDV1 with TRDJ1, with D possibly being TRDD3 (6 bases). V lost 4 bases and J lost 2, with 20 bases in between. The germline V gene encodes CDR1 TSWWSYY and CDR2 QGS. The CDR3 has 17 amino acids. The CDR3 here is CALGATFRGGFTDKLIF. As DNA, the CDR3 is TGTGCTCTTGGGGCCACATTCCGTGGGGGTTTTACCGATAAACTCATCTTT.

This clone turned up a few times. The V call is TRDV2, the J call TRDJ1; 13 bases are shared with TRDD3. The junction had 17 bases not matched to a gene; V was cut back by 0 bases and J by 2 bases. CDR1 is GEAIGNYY and CDR2 is EKD in the germline V gene. The CDR3 consists of 21 residues. The CDR3, as DNA: TGTGCCTGTGACACCACTTACTGGGGGATACGCGAGGTGGAGCGTACCGATAAACTCATCTTT. Encoded protein: CACDTTYWGIREVERTDKLIF.

In its sample, this clone was seen a few times. J is TRDJ1 and V is TRDV1, with TRDD3 identical over 10 bases. Trimming took 5 bases from V and 1 from J; bases not matched to a gene: 19. Germline V gene sequence: CDR1 TSWWSYY, CDR2 QGS. The CDR3 spans 20 residues. The CDR3 is CALGTSRPLLGDGVTDKLIF. The CDR3 region has the DNA TGTGCTCTTGGGACCTCGCGCCCCCTACTGGGGGATGGAGTCACCGATAAACTCATCTTT.

This clone was seen a few times. V usage is TRDV1 and J usage is TRDJ1, with 8 bases identical to TRDD3. CDR1 and CDR2 from the germline V gene are TSWWSYY and QGS. The CDR3 consists of 24 residues. V shed 0 bases and J 0 bases; nucleotides not matched to a gene: 27. CDR3 sequence: CALGELPVDYWGFLTATYTDKLIF. The CDR3 nucleotides read TGTGCTCTTGGGGAACTACCGGTGGATTACTGGGGGTTCCTAACGGCCACGTACACCGATAAACTCATCTTT.